The sequence of this T cell receptor (beta chain) was determined in a study of blood T cell repertoires in COVID-19. Study overall: Acute and convalescent COVID-19 samples came from the United States, Italy and Spain. PBMCs, B-cell-depleted T cells, or T cells were the source of the cDNA or gDNA that made up the material.

Methods used by the authors: Amplifying reference gene primers gave estimates of nucleated cell counts. Generated by immunoSEQ multiplex PCR, the TCRdb table keeps only in-frame clones and is missing some. The V and J calls and clone size were taken over from that table, and D and trimming were inferred from the DNA. The sample consists of around 140,000 clones, approximately 88% of them appearing once. The V gene lost 3 bases and the J gene lost 8 bases, with 7 bases spanning the gap. Germline lookup yields CDR1 MNHEY and CDR2 SMNVEV (reference sequence). The CDR3 is 11 amino acids. The receptor's source is a woman aged 50 to 60 with acute or convalescent COVID-19. Sequencing was performed on peripheral blood. The chain combines TRBV27 with TRBJ1-2, with D uncertain. CDR3 in amino acids: CASSLRCGYTF. The CDR3, as DNA: TGTGCCAGCAGTTTGCGTTGCGGCTACACCTTC.